This passage covers 5 T cell receptor beta chains from one sample sequenced in a study of OX40 agonist ivuxolimab in advanced cancers. Measured with immunoSEQ multiplex PCR; TCRdb has only the in-frame clones, and not every one. This sample has 70,000 or so clones, with about 80% found just once. This specimen was CD4+ or CD8+ T cells sorted from blood, taken in a trial of the OX40 agonist ivuxolimab. The receptors come from an adult with an advanced solid tumor such as melanoma, head and neck, liver or kidney cancer.

This clone was observed a handful of times. The chain combines TRBV19 with TRBJ1-4; the D gene is possibly TRBD1 (5 bases). CDR1 and CDR2 from the germline V gene are LNHDA and SQIVND (reference sequence). The CDR3 runs 15 residues. The V end was cut by 7 bases, the J end by 4 bases, with 16 bases between. As DNA, the CDR3 is TGTGCCAGTAACCTCCCTGGGGGAGGTAATGAAAAACTGTTTTTT. Amino acid sequence: CASNLPGGGNEKLFF.

The chain joins TRBV19 to TRBJ2-5; 7 nucleotides align to TRBD1. The CDR3 runs to 14 residues. CDR1 and CDR2 (germline): LNHDA, SQIVND (reference sequence). Losses at the gene ends were 5 bases for V and 5 bases for J; bases not matched to a gene: 8. The DNA for the CDR3 is TGTGCCAGTAGTTCGACAGGGAGTGGGGAGACCCAGTACTTC. Amino acid sequence: CASSSTGSGETQYF. Full variable domain (rest looked up from reference TRBV19 and TRBJ2-5): DGGITQSPKYLFRKEGQNVTLSCEQNLNHDAMYWYRQDPGQGLRLIYYSQIVNDFQKGDIAEGYSVSREKKESFPLTVTSAQKNPTAFYLCASSSTGSGETQYFGPGTRLLVL.

The rearrangement uses TRBV4-3 and TRBJ2-7; 9 positions agree with TRBD2. The CDR3 has 16 residues. V gave up 3 bases and J gave up 3 bases; unmatched junction bases: 9. Germline CDR1 is LGHNA and CDR2 is YSLEER. CDR3 in DNA: TGCGCCAGCAGCCAGGCCGCGGCGGGGGGGCTCTACGAGCAGTACTTC. This translates into CASSQAAAGGLYEQYF.

The V gene is TRBV4-1, the J gene TRBJ1-2, with D possibly being TRBD1 (5 bases). From germline, CDR1 is MGHRA and CDR2 YSYEKL. This CDR3 has 16 amino acids. V shed 3 bases and J shed 4 bases, with 18 bases lying between them. CDR3 sequence (DNA): TGCGCCAGCAGCCACCCCGCGGCCAGGGCGGCCTATGGCTACACCTTC. This codes for CASSHPAARAAYGYTF.

V and J are TRBV6-1 and TRBJ2-7; TRBD1 matches at 8 bases. V dropped 5 bases and J dropped 5; count of bases not matched to a gene: 11. Germline CDR1 is MNHNS and CDR2 is SASEGT. The CDR3 loop spans 15 amino acids. The CDR3 region is CASSLGQVGGHEQYF. Written as DNA, the CDR3 is TGTGCCAGCAGTTTGGGACAGGTAGGAGGGCACGAGCAGTACTTC.